This T cell receptor (beta chain) was identified in a study of shared clonotypes between healthy human individuals. The study, taken as a whole, reports: There were few donors, and this limited the genetic and exposure-history diversity represented. Non-shared clonotypes had lower generation probabilities than those shared by all four donors. What naive subsets generally showed was a larger estimated richness than memory subsets showed.

There are 11 residues in the CDR3. V lost 0 bases to trimming and J lost 7 bases, with 5 bases between them. CDR1 and CDR2 from the germline V gene are SGHRS and YFSETQ. A word on this clone: The antigen remains unidentified.

The protocol was immunoSEQ multiplex PCR, while the TCRdb copy is restricted to in-frame clones and leaves out a portion. The sample contains about 360,000 clones, around four fifths of which appear only once. The sequencing input was memory CD4+ T cells sorted from blood. The subset was: CD45RA-negative fraction. The gene calls are TRBV5-1 and TRBJ2-7; D remains unclear. The TCR comes from a man aged 25-45 years in good health. CDR3 DNA: TGCGCCAGCAGCTTGGGGGGAGAGCAGTACTTC. This codes for CASSLGGEQYF.